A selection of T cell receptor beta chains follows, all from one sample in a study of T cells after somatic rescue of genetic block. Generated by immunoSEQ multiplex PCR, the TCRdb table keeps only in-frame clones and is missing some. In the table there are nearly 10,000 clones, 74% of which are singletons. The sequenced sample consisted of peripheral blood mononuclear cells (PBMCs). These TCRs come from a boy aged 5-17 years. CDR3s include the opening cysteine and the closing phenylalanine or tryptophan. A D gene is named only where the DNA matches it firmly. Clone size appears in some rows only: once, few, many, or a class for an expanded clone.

CDR3 DNA: TGTGCCACCATGGGGGTGTGGGGCAATCAGCCCCAGCATTTT
CDR3 protein: CATMGVWGNQPQHF
J gene: TRBJ1-5
V gene: TRBV6-1
clone size: -
D gene: -

CDR3 DNA: TGTGCTACACAGGTCCAAGGCAATCAGCCCCAGCATTTT
CDR3 protein: CATQVQGNQPQHF
J gene: TRBJ1-5
V gene: TRBV28
clone size: -
D gene: -

CDR3 DNA: TGTGCCAGTAGCGTAGAGGAGGGCCTAAGGAGTGAGCAGTACTTC
CDR3 protein: CASSVEEGLRSEQYF
J gene: TRBJ2-7
V gene: TRBV9
clone size: once
D gene: -

CDR3 DNA: TGTGCCAGCACCCCTAACGGCAAGAACACTGAAGCTTTCTTT
CDR3 protein: CASTPNGKNTEAFF
J gene: TRBJ1-1
V gene: TRBV6-6
clone size: once
D gene: -

CDR3 DNA: TGTGCCAGTAGTATCCCGGGACACCCTCTCTACGAGCAGTACTTC
CDR3 protein: CASSIPGHPLYEQYF
J gene: TRBJ2-7
V gene: TRBV19
clone size: few
D gene: -

CDR3 DNA: TGTGCCAGCACCAATGAGATTTCCAAGCAGTTCTTC
CDR3 protein: CASTNEISKQFF
J gene: TRBJ2-1
V gene: TRBV7-2
clone size: -
D gene: -

CDR3 DNA: TGTGCCAGCAGATTGGACAGACTGGCGACTGAAGCTTTCTTT
CDR3 protein: CASRLDRLATEAFF
J gene: TRBJ1-1
V gene: TRBV6-5
clone size: -
D gene: -

CDR3 DNA: TGTGCCAGCAGCTCGCCGGGACAGGGTACCTACGAGCAGTACTTC
CDR3 protein: CASSSPGQGTYEQYF
J gene: TRBJ2-7
V gene: TRBV5-6
clone size: -
D gene: TRBD1

CDR3 DNA: TGTGCCAGCAGTTTCCCTTTGGACGATTCACCCCTCCACTTT
CDR3 protein: CASSFPLDDSPLHF
J gene: TRBJ1-6
V gene: TRBV6-5
clone size: -
D gene: -

CDR3 DNA: TGCGCCAGCAGCCAAGTCCGGGACACATACTACGAGCAGTACTTC
CDR3 protein: CASSQVRDTYYEQYF
J gene: TRBJ2-7
V gene: TRBV4-1
clone size: -
D gene: -

CDR3 DNA: TGTGCCAGCAGCTCATCCTCCGAGGGACAGGGGGCTTCACCCCTCCACTTT
CDR3 protein: CASSSSSEGQGASPLHF
J gene: TRBJ1-6
V gene: TRBV13
clone size: few
D gene: TRBD1

CDR3 DNA: TGTGCCAGCAGCCTAGGGACATCGATATTCTACGAGCAGTACTTC
CDR3 protein: CASSLGTSIFYEQYF
J gene: TRBJ2-7
V gene: TRBV6-5
clone size: -
D gene: -

CDR3 DNA: TGTGCCACCAGCACTCTAGCGGGGTCCACAGATACGCAGTATTTT
CDR3 protein: CATSTLAGSTDTQYF
J gene: TRBJ2-3
V gene: TRBV15
clone size: -
D gene: TRBD2

CDR3 DNA: TGTGCCAGCTCACCACGTAGCTCAGCCGTGTTCTCTAATGAAAAACTGTTTTTT
CDR3 protein: CASSPRSSAVFSNEKLFF
J gene: TRBJ1-4
V gene: TRBV18
clone size: -
D gene: -

CDR3 DNA: TGTGCCAGCAGTTTATACGGACAGGGGATTTCAACAGATACGCAGTATTTT
CDR3 protein: CASSLYGQGISTDTQYF
J gene: TRBJ2-3
V gene: TRBV28
clone size: -
D gene: TRBD1

CDR3 DNA: TGTGCCAGCTCAGAGAGCACAGATACGCAGTATTTT
CDR3 protein: CASSESTDTQYF
J gene: TRBJ2-3
V gene: TRBV18
clone size: -
D gene: -

CDR3 DNA: TGTGCCATCAGTGAGTCAGGGGCAGGGCATTCACCCCTCCACTTT
CDR3 protein: CAISESGAGHSPLHF
J gene: TRBJ1-6
V gene: TRBV10-3
clone size: -
D gene: -

CDR3 DNA: TGTGCCAGCAGTCCTGCCCCGACAGGGAGGGCCTCCTATGGCTACACCTTC
CDR3 protein: CASSPAPTGRASYGYTF
J gene: TRBJ1-2
V gene: TRBV5-5
clone size: -
D gene: TRBD1

CDR3 DNA: TGTGCCAGTAGTCGGACAGGGTCGCTCTACGAGCAGTACTTC
CDR3 protein: CASSRTGSLYEQYF
J gene: TRBJ2-7
V gene: TRBV19
clone size: once
D gene: TRBD1

CDR3 DNA: TGTGCCATCAGTCCCCAAGGGGGGACCTACGAGCAGTACTTC
CDR3 protein: CAISPQGGTYEQYF
J gene: TRBJ2-7
V gene: TRBV10-3
clone size: -
D gene: -

CDR3 DNA: TGTGCCAGCAGCCAAGATGATGTCTTGGAGACCCAGTACTTC
CDR3 protein: CASSQDDVLETQYF
J gene: TRBJ2-5
V gene: TRBV4-2
clone size: -
D gene: -

CDR3 DNA: TGTGCCAGCAGCGTAGAGGGGTGGGACCCGGAGTTCTTC
CDR3 protein: CASSVEGWDPEFF
J gene: TRBJ2-1
V gene: TRBV9
clone size: -
D gene: -

CDR3 DNA: TGTGCCAGCAGTTACCCGGGAGGCGAGCAGTACTTC
CDR3 protein: CASSYPGGEQYF
J gene: TRBJ2-7
V gene: TRBV6-7
clone size: -
D gene: TRBD2

CDR3 DNA: TGTGCCATCAGTGGTAGGGGTGGCATCGACGAGCAGTACTTC
CDR3 protein: CAISGRGGIDEQYF
J gene: TRBJ2-7
V gene: TRBV10-3
clone size: -
D gene: -

CDR3 DNA: TGTGCCAGCAGTCTCCTGAAGACCCAGTACTTC
CDR3 protein: CASSLLKTQYF
J gene: TRBJ2-5
V gene: TRBV27
clone size: -
D gene: -

CDR3 DNA: TGTGCCAGCAGCACCCAGACGTACACTGAAGCTTTCTTT
CDR3 protein: CASSTQTYTEAFF
J gene: TRBJ1-1
V gene: TRBV11-2
clone size: -
D gene: -

CDR3 DNA: TGTGCCAGCAGATCAGAGGTGCTTTACGAGCAGTACTTC
CDR3 protein: CASRSEVLYEQYF
J gene: TRBJ2-7
V gene: TRBV6-1
clone size: few
D gene: -

CDR3 DNA: TGCGCCAGCAGCTTGGCCATGCTGAGCTCTGGAAACACCATATATTTT
CDR3 protein: CASSLAMLSSGNTIYF
J gene: TRBJ1-3
V gene: TRBV5-1
clone size: -
D gene: -

CDR3 DNA: TGTGCCAGCTCACCACCGGGCGGCGGGAGGGCCAATGAGCAGTTCTTC
CDR3 protein: CASSPPGGGRANEQFF
J gene: TRBJ2-1
V gene: TRBV18
clone size: -
D gene: TRBD2

CDR3 DNA: TGTGCCAGCAGACAGGGTGGTCAGCCCCAGCATTTT
CDR3 protein: CASRQGGQPQHF
J gene: TRBJ1-5
V gene: TRBV28
clone size: -
D gene: -

CDR3 DNA: TGTGCCAGCAGTTACCTGGGGGCCGGGGCCAACGTCCTGACTTTC
CDR3 protein: CASSYLGAGANVLTF
J gene: TRBJ2-6
V gene: TRBV6-5
clone size: -
D gene: -

CDR3 DNA: TGTGCCATCAGTGGAACCTATGGACAGGGAGGATTAGAGACCCAGTACTTC
CDR3 protein: CAISGTYGQGGLETQYF
J gene: TRBJ2-5
V gene: TRBV10-3
clone size: -
D gene: TRBD1

CDR3 DNA: TGTGCCAGCAGAGGACAGGGGGACTATGGCTACACCTTC
CDR3 protein: CASRGQGDYGYTF
J gene: TRBJ1-2
V gene: TRBV5-6
clone size: -
D gene: TRBD1

CDR3 DNA: TGTGCCAGTAGTCCGGGACAACCAGGAAAACTGTTTTTT
CDR3 protein: CASSPGQPGKLFF
J gene: TRBJ1-4
V gene: TRBV19
clone size: -
D gene: -

CDR3 DNA: TGTGCCAGCAGTGAACCAGGACGGGGCACCGGGGAGCTGTTTTTT
CDR3 protein: CASSEPGRGTGELFF
J gene: TRBJ2-2
V gene: TRBV25-1
clone size: -
D gene: -

CDR3 DNA: TGCGCCAGCAGCTTGACCGGGACAGGGAACTACGAGCAGTACTTC
CDR3 protein: CASSLTGTGNYEQYF
J gene: TRBJ2-7
V gene: TRBV5-1
clone size: -
D gene: TRBD1

CDR3 DNA: TGTGCCTGGAGTAACAGCGGTGGTGAAAAACTGTTTTTT
CDR3 protein: CAWSNSGGEKLFF
J gene: TRBJ1-4
V gene: TRBV30
clone size: medium-sized
D gene: -

CDR3 DNA: TGTGCCAGCAGCTATCAGGGCTACACTGAAGCTTTCTTT
CDR3 protein: CASSYQGYTEAFF
J gene: TRBJ1-1
V gene: TRBV14
clone size: few
D gene: -

CDR3 DNA: TGTGCCAGCAGTCCCGGGACAGGGGGCTGGGGGGAGACCCAGTACTTC
CDR3 protein: CASSPGTGGWGETQYF
J gene: TRBJ2-5
V gene: TRBV27
clone size: -
D gene: TRBD1

CDR3 DNA: TGTGCCAGCTCACCGAACAGAGCAGGGCAAGAGACCCAGTACTTC
CDR3 protein: CASSPNRAGQETQYF
J gene: TRBJ2-5
V gene: TRBV18
clone size: -
D gene: -

CDR3 DNA: TGTGCCAGCAGCTTGGACTTGGGAGGGAGCTCCTACAATGAGCAGTTCTTC
CDR3 protein: CASSLDLGGSSYNEQFF
J gene: TRBJ2-1
V gene: TRBV7-9
clone size: -
D gene: TRBD2

CDR3 DNA: TGTGCCAGCAGTCCCGTCCGGGACAGTGAAAAACTGTTTTTT
CDR3 protein: CASSPVRDSEKLFF
J gene: TRBJ1-4
V gene: TRBV6-6
clone size: -
D gene: TRBD1

CDR3 DNA: TGTGCCAGCAACGGGGGAGGAAACACTGAAGCTTTCTTT
CDR3 protein: CASNGGGNTEAFF
J gene: TRBJ1-1
V gene: TRBV7-9
clone size: -
D gene: -

CDR3 DNA: TGTGCCAGCAGCATCCCGGACACCTGTGAGCAGTTCTTC
CDR3 protein: CASSIPDTCEQFF
J gene: TRBJ2-1
V gene: TRBV6-5
clone size: -
D gene: -

CDR3 DNA: TGCGCCAGCAGTCAATGCGGACTAGCGGGAAAAGAGACCCAGTACTTC
CDR3 protein: CASSQCGLAGKETQYF
J gene: TRBJ2-5
V gene: TRBV23-1
clone size: few
D gene: TRBD2

CDR3 DNA: TGTGCCATCAGTGCAAATCACGGTGAAAAACTGTTTTTT
CDR3 protein: CAISANHGEKLFF
J gene: TRBJ1-4
V gene: TRBV10-3
clone size: -
D gene: -

CDR3 DNA: TGTGCCAGCAGTTTGGGGCCTAGGTCACCCCTCCACTTT
CDR3 protein: CASSLGPRSPLHF
J gene: TRBJ1-6
V gene: TRBV28
clone size: -
D gene: -

CDR3 DNA: TGTGCCAGCGGACCGACAGGGTTCAGCAATCAGCCCCAGCATTTT
CDR3 protein: CASGPTGFSNQPQHF
J gene: TRBJ1-5
V gene: TRBV4-2
clone size: -
D gene: TRBD1

CDR3 DNA: TGCGCCAGCAGCTCGGGACTAGCGGGAGGGACGCAGTATTTT
CDR3 protein: CASSSGLAGGTQYF
J gene: TRBJ2-3
V gene: TRBV5-1
clone size: -
D gene: TRBD2

CDR3 DNA: TGTGCCAGCAGCTTAGACCAACTGAACACTGAAGCTTTCTTT
CDR3 protein: CASSLDQLNTEAFF
J gene: TRBJ1-1
V gene: TRBV5-4
clone size: -
D gene: -

CDR3 DNA: TGTGCCAGCAGCTTAACGGGTAGTGGTGAGACCCAGTACTTC
CDR3 protein: CASSLTGSGETQYF
J gene: TRBJ2-5
V gene: TRBV7-9
clone size: -
D gene: -

CDR3 DNA: TGTGCCAGCAGCACCCACAATTCACCCCTCCACTTT
CDR3 protein: CASSTHNSPLHF
J gene: TRBJ1-6
V gene: TRBV9
clone size: -
D gene: -

CDR3 DNA: TGTGCCAGCCGACAGGGGGAAGATACGCAGTATTTT
CDR3 protein: CASRQGEDTQYF
J gene: TRBJ2-3
V gene: TRBV10-3
clone size: -
D gene: TRBD1

CDR3 DNA: TGTGCCAGCAGTTGGTCCGGGACAGCCAATCAGCCCCAGCATTTT
CDR3 protein: CASSWSGTANQPQHF
J gene: TRBJ1-5
V gene: TRBV6-1
clone size: -
D gene: TRBD1